The entry below describes one T cell receptor (beta chain). Its antigen is unknown. CDR1 is SGHNT and CDR2 is YYREEE in the germline V gene (reference sequence). V was shortened by 1 base and J by 5 bases, with 10 bases between the two germline ends. The CDR3 covers 14 residues. This sample is drawn from a study of cytomegalovirus exposure and HLA in healthy donors. Study observations and caveats: The authors assumed roughly uniform sequencing depth across donors for presence/absence analyses. A missense DCLRE1C variant was associated with V- and J-gene trimming of TCR beta chains in a later analysis, and an independent cohort replicated the association.

The PCR ran on 60 Vbeta and 13 Jbeta primers. The method was immunoSEQ multiplex PCR; TCRdb's version includes in-frame clones alone and lacks a portion of them. This table has 160,000 or so clones, approximately 80% appearing once. This clonotype was sampled from a young man in good health and CMV-seropositive. The sample taken for sequencing was PBMCs. The chain links TRBV5-4 to TRBJ2-1; D is perhaps TRBD2 (6 bases). CDR3 loop: CASSLFGGDNEQFF. Here the CDR3 DNA reads TGTGCCAGCAGCTTGTTTGGCGGGGACAATGAGCAGTTCTTC.